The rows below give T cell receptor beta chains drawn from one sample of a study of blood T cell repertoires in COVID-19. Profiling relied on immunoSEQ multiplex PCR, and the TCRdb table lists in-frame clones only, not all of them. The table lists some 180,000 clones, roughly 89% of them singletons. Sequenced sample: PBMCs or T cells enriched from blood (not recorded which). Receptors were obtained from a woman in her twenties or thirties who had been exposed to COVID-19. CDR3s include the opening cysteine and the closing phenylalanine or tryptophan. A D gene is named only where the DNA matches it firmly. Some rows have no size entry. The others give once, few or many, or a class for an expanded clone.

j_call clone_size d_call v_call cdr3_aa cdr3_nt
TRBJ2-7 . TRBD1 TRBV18 CASSQGQGGGQQQYF TGTGCCAGCTCACAAGGACAGGGTGGGGGTCAGCAGCAGTACTTC
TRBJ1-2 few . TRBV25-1 CASSGGISGVYGYTF TGTGCCAGCAGTGGGGGCATCTCAGGTGTCTATGGCTACACCTTC
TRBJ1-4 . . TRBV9 CASSVDTTNEKLFF TGTGCCAGCAGCGTAGACACAACTAATGAAAAACTGTTTTTT
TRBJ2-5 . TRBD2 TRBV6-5 CASRGSGGTQETQYF TGTGCCAGCAGGGGCAGCGGGGGGACTCAAGAGACCCAGTACTTC
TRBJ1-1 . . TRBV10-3 CAIRQDDPEAFF TGTGCCATCAGACAGGACGATCCTGAAGCTTTCTTT
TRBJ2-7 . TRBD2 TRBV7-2 CASSLALAGFEVQYF TGTGCCAGCAGCTTAGCGCTAGCGGGTTTTGAGGTGCAGTACTTC
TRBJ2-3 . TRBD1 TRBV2 CASSEALAGTGRHTQYF TGTGCCAGCAGTGAAGCCCTTGCCGGGACAGGGCGTCATACGCAGTATTTT
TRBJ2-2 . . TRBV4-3 CASSPGRGRGTGELFF TGCGCCAGCAGTCCGGGGAGAGGGCGAGGCACCGGGGAGCTGTTTTTT
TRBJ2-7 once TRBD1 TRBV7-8 CASSTRTGPSYEQYF TGTGCCAGCAGCACCCGGACAGGGCCATCCTACGAGCAGTACTTC
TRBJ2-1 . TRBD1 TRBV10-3 CAISESGQGGFNEQFF TGTGCCATCAGTGAGTCCGGACAGGGGGGTTTCAATGAGCAGTTCTTC
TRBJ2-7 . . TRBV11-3 CASSLDAEQYF TGTGCCAGCAGCTTAGACGCGGAGCAGTACTTC
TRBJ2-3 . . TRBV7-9 CASSLVAVPTDTQYF TGTGCCAGCAGCTTAGTGGCGGTCCCCACAGATACGCAGTATTTT
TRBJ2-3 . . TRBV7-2 CASAGTTDTQYF TGTGCCAGCGCGGGGACCACAGATACGCAGTATTTT
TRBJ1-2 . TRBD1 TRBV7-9 CASSLARQGGSDGYTF TGTGCCAGCAGCTTAGCACGGCAGGGGGGTTCGGATGGCTACACCTTC
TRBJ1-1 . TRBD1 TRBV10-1 CASSTDRVTEAFF TGCGCCAGCAGTACCGACAGGGTAACTGAAGCTTTCTTT
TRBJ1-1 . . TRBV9 CASSGAYPGGNTEAFF TGTGCCAGCAGCGGAGCATACCCCGGGGGGAACACTGAAGCTTTCTTT
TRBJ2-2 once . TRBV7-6 CASSRQDITGELFF TGTGCCAGCAGCCGACAGGATATCACCGGGGAGCTGTTTTTT
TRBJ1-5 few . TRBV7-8 CASSLFLHQPQHF TGTGCCAGCAGCCTATTCCTTCATCAGCCCCAGCATTTT
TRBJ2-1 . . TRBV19 CASSSRSGLYNEQFF TGTGCCAGTAGTTCGCGTAGCGGACTCTACAATGAGCAGTTCTTC
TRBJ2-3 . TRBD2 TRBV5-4 CASSLSVWTSGSTDTQYF TGTGCCAGCAGCCTTAGCGTCTGGACTAGCGGGAGCACAGATACGCAGTATTTT
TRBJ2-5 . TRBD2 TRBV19 CASTRAGGTETQYF TGTGCCAGTACCAGGGCGGGGGGGACGGAGACCCAGTACTTC
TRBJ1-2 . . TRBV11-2 CASSLGRGQGYTF TGTGCCAGCAGCTTAGGACGGGGTCAAGGCTACACCTTC
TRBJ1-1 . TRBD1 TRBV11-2 CASSLAASPQGGAEAFF TGTGCCAGCAGCTTAGCTGCTTCACCACAGGGGGGCGCTGAAGCTTTCTTT
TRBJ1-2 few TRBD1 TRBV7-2 CASSFGEGATFYGYTF TGTGCCAGCAGCTTTGGTGAGGGGGCTACCTTCTATGGCTACACCTTC
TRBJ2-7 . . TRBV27 CASSLAESYEQYF TGTGCCAGCAGCTTAGCGGAATCCTACGAGCAGTACTTC
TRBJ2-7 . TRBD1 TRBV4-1 CASSQVVRDRDEQYF TGCGCCAGCAGCCAAGTAGTTCGGGACAGGGACGAGCAGTACTTC
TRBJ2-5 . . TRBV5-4 CASSSQKQETQYF TGTGCCAGCAGCTCACAGAAGCAAGAGACCCAGTACTTC
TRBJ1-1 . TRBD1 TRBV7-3 CASTQSPGQGARLDTEAFF TGTGCCAGCACCCAAAGCCCGGGACAGGGGGCGCGGTTGGACACTGAAGCTTTCTTT
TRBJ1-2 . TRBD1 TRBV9 CASSVLSTPSHDRENGYTF TGTGCCAGCAGCGTTCTCTCTACCCCCTCACATGACAGGGAGAATGGCTACACCTTC
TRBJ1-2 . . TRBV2 CASSRRANGYTF TGTGCCAGCTCGAGGAGGGCCAATGGCTACACCTTC
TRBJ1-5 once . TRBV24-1 CATSERVVYSNQPQHF TGTGCCACCAGTGAGAGAGTCGTATATAGCAATCAGCCCCAGCATTTT
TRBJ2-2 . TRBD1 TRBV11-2 CASNVQGAGTGELFF TGTGCCAGCAACGTTCAGGGGGCAGGGACCGGGGAGCTGTTTTTT
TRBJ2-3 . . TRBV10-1 CASSDRQGGTDTQYF TGCGCCAGCAGTGATCGGCAGGGGGGAACAGATACGCAGTATTTT
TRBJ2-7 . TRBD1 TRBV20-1 CSASGGTGQAIDEQYF TGCAGTGCTAGTGGGGGGACGGGACAGGCTATCGACGAGCAGTACTTC
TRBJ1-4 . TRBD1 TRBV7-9 CASSLVTGRTNEKLFF TGTGCCAGCAGCCTCGTGACAGGGAGGACTAATGAAAAACTGTTTTTT
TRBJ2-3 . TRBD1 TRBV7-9 CASSFGAGGETDTQYF TGTGCCAGCAGCTTCGGTGCAGGGGGCGAGACAGATACGCAGTATTTT
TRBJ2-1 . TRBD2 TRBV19 CASSPSLGRGGSYNEQFF TGTGCCAGTAGCCCCTCCCTTGGCCGGGGGGGTTCCTACAATGAGCAGTTCTTC
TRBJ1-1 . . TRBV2 CARHGTLTDEAFF TGTGCCAGACACGGGACACTTACCGATGAAGCTTTCTTT
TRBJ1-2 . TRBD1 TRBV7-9 CASSFPGGYSYGYTF TGTGCCAGCAGCTTCCCAGGGGGGTACAGCTATGGCTACACCTTC
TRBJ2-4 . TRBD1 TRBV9 CASSDNRGDIQYF TGTGCCAGCAGCGATAACAGGGGGGACATTCAGTACTTC
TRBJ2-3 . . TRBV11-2 CASTSGGPTDTQYF TGTGCCAGCACCTCGGGGGGCCCCACAGATACGCAGTATTTT
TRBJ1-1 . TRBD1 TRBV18 CASSPQQGDTEAFF TGTGCCAGCTCACCTCAACAGGGGGACACTGAAGCTTTCTTT
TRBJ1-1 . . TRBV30 CAWSVGGGAEAFF TGTGCCTGGAGTGTAGGCGGGGGGGCTGAAGCTTTCTTT
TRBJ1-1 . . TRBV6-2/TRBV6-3 CASSWGGFDTEAFF TGTGCCAGCAGCTGGGGGGGGTTCGACACTGAAGCTTTCTTT
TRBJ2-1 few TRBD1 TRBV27 CASRLGQAYNEQFF TGTGCCAGCAGACTCGGACAGGCCTACAATGAGCAGTTCTTC
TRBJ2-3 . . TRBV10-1 CASSVGGNTDTQYF TGCGCCAGCAGTGTCGGCGGGAACACAGATACGCAGTATTTT
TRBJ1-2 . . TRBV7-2 CASSLELLLGDGYTF TGTGCCAGCAGCTTAGAGTTGTTATTAGGGGATGGCTACACCTTC
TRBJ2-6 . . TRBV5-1 CASSPTGSGANVLTF TGCGCCAGCAGCCCAACAGGCTCTGGGGCCAACGTCCTGACTTTC
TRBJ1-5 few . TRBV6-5 CASSYPGRGADQPQHF TGTGCCAGCAGTTACCCCGGGAGGGGTGCGGATCAGCCCCAGCATTTT
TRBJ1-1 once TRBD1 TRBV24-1 CATSDDSQGGSDTEAFF TGTGCCACCAGTGACGACTCACAGGGGGGATCTGACACTGAAGCTTTCTTT
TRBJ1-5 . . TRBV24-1 CATSDPTADSNQPQHF TGTGCCACCAGTGACCCGACAGCAGATAGCAATCAGCCCCAGCATTTT
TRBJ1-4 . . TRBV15 CATSRTQGLGEKLFF TGTGCCACCAGCAGAACACAGGGCTTGGGTGAAAAACTGTTTTTT